This T cell receptor beta chain stems from a study of blood T cell repertoires in COVID-19. On the study more broadly: Acute and convalescent COVID-19 samples came from the United States, Italy and Spain. T cells, B-cell-depleted T cells, or PBMCs supplied cDNA or gDNA.

Under the authors' procedure: Amplified reference gene primers provided the basis for estimating nucleated cell counts. Repertoires were generated with immunoSEQ multiplex PCR, while TCRdb's copy carries only in-frame clones and drops some. V, J and clone size are those of that table, while D and trimming were read from the DNA. The table records around 190,000 clones, approximately 91% of them present only once. The specimen sequenced was peripheral blood. This receptor was obtained from a man in his late teens or twenties with active or convalescent COVID-19.

The CDR3 sequence: CASSQALRGQGIASEQFF. In DNA form, the CDR3 reads TGTGCCAGCAGCCAAGCCCTTCGGGGACAGGGAATTGCGAGTGAGCAGTTCTTC. V usage is TRBV14 and J usage is TRBJ2-1; 9 nucleotides align to TRBD1. Per the germline V gene, CDR1 is SGHDN and CDR2 is FVKESK. The junction had 16 bases not matched to a gene; V was cut back by 1 base and J by 9 bases. The CDR3 extends over 18 amino acids.